The 21 T cell receptor beta chains below were found in one sample sequenced in a study of T cell responses to AZD1222 COVID-19 vaccine. Clones were read by immunoSEQ multiplex PCR, and TCRdb kept only the in-frame ones, dropping some. The table records around 160,000 clones, about nine tenths of them present only once. The specimen was peripheral blood, collected on day 0 of AZD1222 vaccination. These receptors all come from an adult in good health.

The rearrangement links TRBV10-3 to TRBJ1-1; D is ambiguous. Per germline, CDR1 ENHRY and CDR2 SYGVKD. Trimming stripped 8 bases from V and 3 bases from J, with 10 bases between. The CDR3 loop spans 12 amino acids. The CDR3 loop is CAIRAEDTEAFF. The CDR3 nucleotides read TGTGCCATCCGTGCCGAGGACACTGAAGCTTTCTTT.

The chain recombines TRBV7-2 with TRBJ2-5; TRBD2 matches at 8 bases. The V and J ends lost 1 base and 4 bases, in that order; junction bases with no gene match: 2. This CDR3 contains 14 residues. Germline CDR1 SGHTA, CDR2 FQGNSA. DNA for the CDR3: TGTGCCAGCAGCTTAGGCGGGGGGTTAGAGACCCAGTACTTC. Protein sequence: CASSLGGGLETQYF.

This clone came up many times. The chain uses TRBV5-1 and TRBJ2-2; possible D gene TRBD1, 6 bases. CDR1 is SGHRS, CDR2 YFSETQ, per germline. The V gene lost 0 bases and the J gene lost 2 bases, with 11 bases spanning the gap. This CDR3 comprises 16 residues. CDR3 residues: CASSLGHRVNTGELFF. Written as DNA, the CDR3 is TGCGCCAGCAGCTTGGGTCACAGGGTCAACACCGGGGAGCTGTTTTTT.

A word on this clone: The junction shows a germline mismatch at one end, possibly a read error. This chain connects TRBV2 to TRBJ1-1, with D unresolved. Germline V gene lookup returns CDR1 SNHLY and CDR2 FYNNEI. This CDR3 is built from 12 residues. The CDR3 nucleotides read TGTGCCAGCAGTGGTGACGCAGCGGGGTTGAACTTT. This codes for CASSGDAAGLNF.

The count of this clone is one. The chain employs TRBV19 and TRBJ1-5, with TRBD1 as a possible D gene (5 bases). The V end lost 4 bases, the J end lost 6 bases, and 13 bases lay between the germline ends. Germline assignment: CDR1 LNHDA and CDR2 SQIVND (reference sequence). The CDR3 has 14 residues. The CDR3 reads CASSNQGGPQPQHF. DNA for the CDR3: TGTGCCAGTAGTAACCAGGGAGGGCCTCAGCCCCAGCATTTT.

This clone has a handful of counts. V and J are TRBV7-2 and TRBJ2-2, with 9 bases aligning to TRBD1. The germline V gene has CDR1 SGHTA and CDR2 FQGNSA. V lost 4 bases to trimming and J lost 4 bases; unmatched junction nucleotides: 4. The CDR3 contains 15 residues. Written as DNA, the CDR3 is TGTGCCAGCAGCTCGGGACAGGGCGTCACCGGGGAGCTGTTTTTT. This gives the protein CASSSGQGVTGELFF.

This rearrangement joins TRBV11-2 to TRBJ2-7, with D perhaps TRBD1 (5 bases). CDR1 is SGHAT and CDR2 is FQNNGV in the germline V gene. The CDR3 totals 14 residues. V was clipped by 3 bases and J by 5 bases, with 14 bases between them. The DNA for the CDR3 is TGTGCCAGCAGCTTCGTTCAGGGAAGCCACGAGCAGTACTTC. Its translation: CASSFVQGSHEQYF.

This clone was observed once. The chain couples TRBV30 to TRBJ2-7; a possible D gene is TRBD1 (5 bases). CDR1 is GTSNPN and CDR2 is SVGIG in the germline V gene (reference sequence). The V end was cut by 0 bases, the J end by 6 bases, with 12 bases between. The CDR3 runs to 13 residues. In nucleotides, the CDR3 is TGTGCCTGGAGTGTTCTTCTAAGGGGCGAGCAGTACTTC. Its translation is CAWSVLLRGEQYF.

The rearrangement links TRBV18 to TRBJ1-2; the D gene is possibly TRBD1 (5 bases). V gave up 3 bases and J gave up 5 bases, with 7 bases separating them. CDR3 length: 12 amino acids. Per the germline V gene, CDR1 is KGHSH and CDR2 is LQKENI. The DNA of the CDR3 is TGTGCCAGCTCACCGGCAGGGTATGGCTACACCTTC. Amino acid sequence: CASSPAGYGYTF.

The CDR3 DNA reads as TGTGCCAGCAGTGAAGAAGGCTATGGCTACACCTTC. Its translation is CASSEEGYGYTF. The rearrangement joins TRBV2 to TRBJ1-2; D is undetermined. V was clipped by 1 base and J by 4 bases, with 4 bases between them. Germline V lookup: CDR1 SNHLY, CDR2 FYNNEI. CDR3 length: 12 amino acids.

This chain connects TRBV7-3 to TRBJ1-2; no clear D. The CDR3 contains 13 residues. V was trimmed by 8 bases and J by 4 bases, leaving 14 bases between them. The germline V gene has CDR1 SGHTA and CDR2 FQGTGA. CDR3 nucleotide sequence: TGTGCCAGCCCCACCAGCCGGGGCTATGGCTACACCTTC. Its protein is CASPTSRGYGYTF.

The V call is TRBV2, the J call TRBJ1-1, with unresolved D. CDR1 SNHLY and CDR2 FYNNEI come from the germline V gene. V lost 6 bases and J lost 0, with 14 bases in between. The CDR3 is made up of 15 amino acids. CDR3 region: CASRVVGQVNTEAFF. Written as DNA, the CDR3 is TGTGCCAGCAGGGTGGTTGGGCAGGTGAACACTGAAGCTTTCTTT.

The V gene is TRBV3-1 (or the pseudogene TRBV3-2), the J gene TRBJ2-3; the D is unclear. The V and J ends lost 4 bases and 6 bases respectively, with 14 bases between them. The CDR3 has 14 amino acids. CDR1 LGHDT and CDR2 YNNKEL come from the germline V gene (reference sequence). CDR3 nucleotide sequence: TGTGCCAGCAGCCCAACAGCTAAAGGGGATACGCAGTATTTT. Translating it yields CASSPTAKGDTQYF.

The chain recombines TRBV5-1 with TRBJ1-1; tentatively, D is TRBD1 (6 bases). The CDR3 is 16 residues long. Germline CDR1 is SGHRS and CDR2 is YFSETQ. Trimming stripped 4 bases from V and 4 bases from J, with 20 bases between. CDR3 in amino acids: CASSLRGGVSSTEAFF. Here the CDR3 DNA reads TGCGCCAGCAGCCTACGAGGGGGGGTGTCAAGCACTGAAGCTTTCTTT.

The CDR3, as DNA: TGCAGTCAGGACCGCGGGGGGACCCAGTACTTC. This encodes CSQDRGGTQYF. The chain uses TRBV20-1 and TRBJ2-5, with 7 bases lining up with TRBD2. CDR3 length: 11 residues. CDR1 and CDR2 (germline): DFQATT, SNEGSKA (reference sequence). V dropped 8 bases and J dropped 7; count of bases not matched to a gene: 7.

The chain uses TRBV7-2 and TRBJ2-5; D is unresolved. V lost 3 bases and J lost 5, with 7 bases in between. The CDR3 length is 12 residues. Germline V gene data show CDR1 as SGHTA and CDR2 as FQGNSA. The CDR3 region has the DNA TGTGCCAGCAGCTTGTTCGGGGAGACCCAGTACTTC. This codes for CASSLFGETQYF.

This clone was counted only a few times. The chain uses TRBV19 and TRBJ2-2, with 7 bases fitting TRBD2. Trimming at V came to 4 bases and at J to 2 bases, leaving 1 base not matched to a gene. CDR3 length: 14 amino acids. Germline CDR1 LNHDA, CDR2 SQIVND (reference sequence). This CDR3 is CASSSGGNTGELFF. Written as DNA, the CDR3 is TGTGCCAGTAGTAGCGGGGGTAACACCGGGGAGCTGTTTTTT.

The V gene is TRBV7-2, the J gene TRBJ1-6, with D possibly being TRBD1 (5 bases). The CDR3 totals 15 residues. Germline lookup yields CDR1 SGHTA and CDR2 FQGNSA. With 1 base removed from V and 8 bases from J, the gap between germline ends came to 12 bases. The CDR3 loop is CASSLVGTRDSPLHF. CDR3 DNA sequence: TGTGCCAGCAGCTTAGTCGGGACGAGGGATTCACCCCTCCACTTT. The complete variable domain, with remaining parts taken from reference TRBV7-2 and TRBJ1-6, reads GAGVSQSPSNKVTEKGKDVELRCDPISGHTALYWYRQSLGQGLEFLIYFQGNSAPDKSGLPSDRFSAERTGGSVSTLTIQRTQQEDSAVYLCASSLVGTRDSPLHFGNGTRLTVT.

The CDR3 DNA is TGTGCCAGCAGTGCCGGGACAGGGAATCGTAACACTGAAGCTTTCTTT. Residues: CASSAGTGNRNTEAFF. The chain uses TRBV27 and TRBJ1-1; 9 bases are shared with TRBD1. Trimming at V came to 5 bases and at J to 2 bases, leaving 9 bases not matched to a gene. Germline V gene lookup returns CDR1 MNHEY and CDR2 SMNVEV (reference sequence). The CDR3 has 16 residues.

The genes are TRBV15 and TRBJ1-5, with D maybe TRBD1 (5 bases). The CDR3 totals 17 residues. The germline gives CDR1 LNHNV, CDR2 YYDKDF (reference sequence). Trimming removed 0 bases from V and 5 bases from J, with 17 bases in between. The CDR3 DNA follows: TGTGCCACCAGCAGAGAAGGGCCAGACAGTCCACATCAGCCCCAGCATTTT. This translates into CATSREGPDSPHQPQHF.

Only one count was recorded for this clone. The rearrangement joins TRBV12-3 or TRBV12-4 to TRBJ1-5; D call uncertain. Trimming took off 7 bases at V and 1 base at J, with 5 bases between the two ends. The CDR3 extends over 12 amino acids. The CDR3 DNA is TGTGCCAGCAAACAGAGCAATCAGCCCCAGCATTTT. It is translated as CASKQSNQPQHF.